This TCR beta chain was sequenced for a study of T-cell reconstitution after alpha-beta-depleted transplantation in children. Using unique molecular identifiers, the investigators prepared the TCRbeta library. A single record per CDR3 protein comes from TCRdb applying MiXCR to the PCR reads. The table includes about 200,000 distinct CDR3 sequences, approximately 6% detected once. Germline CDR1 DFQATT, CDR2 SNEGSKA (reference sequence). Deletions cut 3 bases from V and 5 bases from J, with 7 bases between. This CDR3 is built from 11 residues. This clonotype was seen ten or more times. The starting material was PBMCs, obtained before TCRalphabeta/CD19-depleted stem cell transplant. This clonotype was obtained from a girl under three years old with combined immunodeficiency, due to receive a stem cell transplant. The chain joins TRBV20-1 to TRBJ2-5; D may correspond to TRBD1 or TRBD2 (5 bases each). CDR3 protein: CSASGTETQYF. The CDR3 DNA reads as TGCAGTGCTAGCGGGACGGAGACCCAGTACTTC.